The sequence of this T cell receptor (beta chain) was determined in a study of blood T cell repertoires in COVID-19. Study summary: The analysed material was cDNA or gDNA that came from T cells, B-cell-depleted T cells, or PBMCs.

Assay used: immunoSEQ multiplex PCR; TCRdb lists only in-frame clones, some missing. The table has fewer than 250,000 clones, 70% to 90% seen once. Per the germline V gene, CDR1 is PRHDT and CDR2 is FYEKMQ (reference sequence). With V trimmed by 3 bases and J by 7 bases, 13 bases remained unmatched. The length of the CDR3 is 18 residues. Sequenced input: PBMCs or T cells enriched from blood (not recorded which). The chain combines TRBV13 with TRBJ2-1; TRBD2 matches at 12 bases. This sequence originates from a woman aged 40-49 years with acute COVID-19. The chain's CDR3 is CASSFSRRLAGVRNEQFF. For the CDR3, the DNA is TGTGCCAGCAGCTTTTCCCGGAGACTAGCGGGAGTAAGGAATGAGCAGTTCTTC.